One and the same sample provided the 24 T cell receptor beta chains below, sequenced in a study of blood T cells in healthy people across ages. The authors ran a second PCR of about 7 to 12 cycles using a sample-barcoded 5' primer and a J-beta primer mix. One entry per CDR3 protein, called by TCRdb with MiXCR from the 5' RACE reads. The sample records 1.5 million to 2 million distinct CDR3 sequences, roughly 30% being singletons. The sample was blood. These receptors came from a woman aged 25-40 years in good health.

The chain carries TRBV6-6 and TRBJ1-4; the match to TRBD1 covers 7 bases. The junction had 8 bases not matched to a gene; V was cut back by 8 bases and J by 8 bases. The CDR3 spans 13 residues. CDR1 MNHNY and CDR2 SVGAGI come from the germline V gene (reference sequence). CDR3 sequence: CASGPRGREKLFF. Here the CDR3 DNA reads TGTGCCAGCGGGCCCAGGGGGAGAGAAAAACTGTTTTTT.

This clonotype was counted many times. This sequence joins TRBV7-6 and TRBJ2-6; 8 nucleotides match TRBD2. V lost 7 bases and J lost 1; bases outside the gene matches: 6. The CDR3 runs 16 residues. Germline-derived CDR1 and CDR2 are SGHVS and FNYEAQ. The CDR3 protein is CASIDSGKSGANVLTF. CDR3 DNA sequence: TGTGCCAGCATCGATAGCGGGAAGTCTGGGGCCAACGTCCTGACTTTC.

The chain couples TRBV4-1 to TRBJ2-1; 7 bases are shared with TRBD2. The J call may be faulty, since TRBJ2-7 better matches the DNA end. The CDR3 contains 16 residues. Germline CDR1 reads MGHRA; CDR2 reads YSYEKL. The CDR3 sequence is CASSQNLDGGYNEQYF. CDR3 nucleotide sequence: TGCGCCAGCAGCCAAAATCTGGACGGGGGGTACAATGAGCAGTACTTC.

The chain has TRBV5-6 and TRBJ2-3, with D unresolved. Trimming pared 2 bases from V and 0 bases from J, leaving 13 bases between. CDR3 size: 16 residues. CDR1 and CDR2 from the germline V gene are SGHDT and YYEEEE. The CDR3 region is CASSLRPRASTDTQYF. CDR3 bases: TGTGCCAGCAGCTTACGGCCCAGAGCTAGCACAGATACGCAGTATTTT.

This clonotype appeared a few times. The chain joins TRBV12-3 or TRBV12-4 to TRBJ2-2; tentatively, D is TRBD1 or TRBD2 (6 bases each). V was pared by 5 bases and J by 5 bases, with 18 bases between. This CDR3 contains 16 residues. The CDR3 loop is CASSGGLRGPTGELFF. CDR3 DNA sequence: TGTGCCAGCAGTGGGGGACTCAGGGGACCTACCGGGGAGCTGTTTTTT.

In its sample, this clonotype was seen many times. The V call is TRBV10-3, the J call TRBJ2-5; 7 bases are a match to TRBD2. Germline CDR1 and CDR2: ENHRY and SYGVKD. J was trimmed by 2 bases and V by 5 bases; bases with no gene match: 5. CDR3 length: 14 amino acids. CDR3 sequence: CAISKAGNQETQYF. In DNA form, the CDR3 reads TGTGCCATCAGTAAAGCGGGGAATCAAGAGACCCAGTACTTC.

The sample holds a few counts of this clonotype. The CDR3 sequence: CASSHGLAGLDEQYF. CDR3 coding DNA: TGCGCCAGCAGCCACGGACTAGCGGGTTTGGACGAGCAGTACTTC. The rearrangement links TRBV4-3 to TRBJ2-5; 11 bases align to TRBD2. TRBJ2-7 explains the end of the DNA better; the J call may be wrong. Germline CDR1 and CDR2: LGHNA and YSLEER. This CDR3 spans 15 amino acids.

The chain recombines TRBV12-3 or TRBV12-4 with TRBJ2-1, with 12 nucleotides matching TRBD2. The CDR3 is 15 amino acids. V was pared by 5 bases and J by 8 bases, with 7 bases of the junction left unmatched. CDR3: CASSPRLAGDYEQFF. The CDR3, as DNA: TGTGCCAGCAGTCCGAGACTAGCGGGAGATTATGAGCAGTTCTTC.

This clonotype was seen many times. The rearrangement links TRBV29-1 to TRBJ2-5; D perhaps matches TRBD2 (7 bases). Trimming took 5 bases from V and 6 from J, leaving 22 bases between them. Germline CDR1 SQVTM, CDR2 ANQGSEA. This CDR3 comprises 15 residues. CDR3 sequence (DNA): TGCAGCGTTCGGGGGGCGCTGAGTCCGGAGAAGACCCAGTACTTC. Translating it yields CSVRGALSPEKTQYF. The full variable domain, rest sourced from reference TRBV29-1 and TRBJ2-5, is SAVISQKPSRDICQRGTSLTIQCQVDSQVTMMFWYRQQPGQSLTLIATANQGSEATYESGFVIDKFPISRPNLTFSTLTVSNMSPEDSSIYLCSVRGALSPEKTQYFGPGTRLLVL.

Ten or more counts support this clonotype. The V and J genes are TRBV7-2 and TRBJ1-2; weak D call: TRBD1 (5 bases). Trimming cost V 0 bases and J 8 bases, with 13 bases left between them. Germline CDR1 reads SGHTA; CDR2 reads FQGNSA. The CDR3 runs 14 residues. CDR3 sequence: CASSLAAGKGGYTF. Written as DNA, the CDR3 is TGTGCCAGCAGCTTAGCGGCGGGCAAGGGGGGCTACACCTTC. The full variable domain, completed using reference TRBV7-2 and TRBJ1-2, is GAGVSQSPSNKVTEKGKDVELRCDPISGHTALYWYRQSLGQGLEFLIYFQGNSAPDKSGLPSDRFSAERTGGSVSTLTIQRTQQEDSAVYLCASSLAAGKGGYTFGSGTRLTVV.

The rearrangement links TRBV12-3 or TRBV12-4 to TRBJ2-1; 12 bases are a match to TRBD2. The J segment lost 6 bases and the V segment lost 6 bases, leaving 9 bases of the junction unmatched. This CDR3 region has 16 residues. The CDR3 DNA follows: TGTGCCAGCAGCCCTTCTAGCGGGGGGGCTCGCAATGAGCAGTTCTTC. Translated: CASSPSSGGARNEQFF.

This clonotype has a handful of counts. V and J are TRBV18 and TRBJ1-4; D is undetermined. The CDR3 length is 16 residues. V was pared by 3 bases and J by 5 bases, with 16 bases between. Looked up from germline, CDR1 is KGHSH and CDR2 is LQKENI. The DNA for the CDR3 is TGTGCCAGCTCACCGAACCCTCTGGATTTAAATGAAAAACTGTTTTTT. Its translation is CASSPNPLDLNEKLFF. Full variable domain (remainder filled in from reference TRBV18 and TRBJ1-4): NAGVMQNPRHLVRRRGQEARLRCSPMKGHSHVYWYRQLPEEGLKFMVYLQKENIIDESGMPKERFSAEFPKEGPSILRIQQVVRGDSAAYFCASSPNPLDLNEKLFFGSGTQLSVL.

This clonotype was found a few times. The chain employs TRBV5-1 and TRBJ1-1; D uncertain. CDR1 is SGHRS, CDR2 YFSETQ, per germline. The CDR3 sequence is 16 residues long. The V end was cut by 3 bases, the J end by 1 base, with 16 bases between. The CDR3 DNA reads TGCGCCAGCAGCTCGCCGTTTGGGGTGAGGAACACTGAAGCTTTCTTT. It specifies CASSSPFGVRNTEAFF.

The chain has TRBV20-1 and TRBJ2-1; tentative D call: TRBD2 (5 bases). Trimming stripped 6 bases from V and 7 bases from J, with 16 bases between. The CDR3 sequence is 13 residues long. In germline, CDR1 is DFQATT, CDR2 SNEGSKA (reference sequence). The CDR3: CSADKGASNEQFF. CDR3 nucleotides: TGCAGTGCAGATAAGGGAGCCTCGAATGAGCAGTTCTTC.

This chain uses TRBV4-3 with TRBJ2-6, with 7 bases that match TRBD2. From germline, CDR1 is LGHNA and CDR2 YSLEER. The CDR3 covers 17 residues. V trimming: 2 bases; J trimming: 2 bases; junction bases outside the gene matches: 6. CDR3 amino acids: CASSQPIAGAGANVLTF. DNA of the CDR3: TGCGCCAGCAGCCAACCCATTGCGGGGGCTGGGGCCAACGTCCTGACTTTC.

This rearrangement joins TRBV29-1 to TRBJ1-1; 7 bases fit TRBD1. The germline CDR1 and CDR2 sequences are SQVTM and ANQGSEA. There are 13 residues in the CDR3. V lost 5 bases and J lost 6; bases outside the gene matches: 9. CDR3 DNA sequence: TGCAGCGTTCGGGAGGGGGCGATCCCTGAAGCTTTCTTT. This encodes CSVREGAIPEAFF.

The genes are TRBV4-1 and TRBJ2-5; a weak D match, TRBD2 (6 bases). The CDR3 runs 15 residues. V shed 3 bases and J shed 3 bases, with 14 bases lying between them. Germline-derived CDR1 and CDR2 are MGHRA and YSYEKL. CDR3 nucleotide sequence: TGCGCCAGCAGCCAGGTTGGAGGGACCGAAGAGACCCAGTACTTC. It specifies CASSQVGGTEETQYF.

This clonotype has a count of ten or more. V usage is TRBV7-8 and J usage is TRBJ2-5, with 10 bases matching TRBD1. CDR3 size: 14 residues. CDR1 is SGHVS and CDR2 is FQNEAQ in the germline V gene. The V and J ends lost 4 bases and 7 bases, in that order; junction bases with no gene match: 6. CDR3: CASSSSGTGATQYF. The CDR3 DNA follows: TGTGCCAGCAGCTCCTCGGGGACAGGGGCGACCCAGTACTTC.

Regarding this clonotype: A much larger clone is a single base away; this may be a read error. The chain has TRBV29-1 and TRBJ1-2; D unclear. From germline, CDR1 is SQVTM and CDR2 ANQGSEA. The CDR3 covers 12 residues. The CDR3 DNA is TGCAGCGTTGAGCGAGATAACTATGGCCACACCTTC. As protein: CSVERDNYGHTF. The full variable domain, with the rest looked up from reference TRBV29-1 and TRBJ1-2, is SAVISQKPSRDICQRGTSLTIQCQVDSQVTMMFWYRQQPGQSLTLIATANQGSEATYESGFVIDKFPISRPNLTFSTLTVSNMSPEDSSIYLCSVERDNYGHTFGSGTRLTVV.

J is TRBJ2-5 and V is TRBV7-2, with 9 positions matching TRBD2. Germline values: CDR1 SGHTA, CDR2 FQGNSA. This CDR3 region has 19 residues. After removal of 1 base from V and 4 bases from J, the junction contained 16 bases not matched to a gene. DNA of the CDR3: TGTGCCAGCAGCTTAGGTGTTCGCGGGAGGGGGGTGGGGGGAGAGACCCAGTACTTC. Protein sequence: CASSLGVRGRGVGGETQYF. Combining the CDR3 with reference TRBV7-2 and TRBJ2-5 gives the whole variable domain GAGVSQSPSNKVTEKGKDVELRCDPISGHTALYWYRQSLGQGLEFLIYFQGNSAPDKSGLPSDRFSAERTGGSVSTLTIQRTQQEDSAVYLCASSLGVRGRGVGGETQYFGPGTRLLVL.

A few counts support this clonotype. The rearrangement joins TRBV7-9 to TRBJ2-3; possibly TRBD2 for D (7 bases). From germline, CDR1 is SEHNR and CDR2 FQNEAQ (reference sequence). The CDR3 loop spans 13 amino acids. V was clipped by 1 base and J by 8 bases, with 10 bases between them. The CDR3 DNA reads TGTGCCAGCAGCTTAGAAGGGGGGGTTACGCAGTATTTT. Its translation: CASSLEGGVTQYF.

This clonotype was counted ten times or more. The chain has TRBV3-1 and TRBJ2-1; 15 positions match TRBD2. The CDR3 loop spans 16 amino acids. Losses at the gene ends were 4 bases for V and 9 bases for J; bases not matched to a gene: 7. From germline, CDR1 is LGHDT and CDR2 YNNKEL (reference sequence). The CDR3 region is CASSRWTSGGAVEQFF. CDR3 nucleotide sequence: TGTGCCAGCAGCCGCTGGACTAGCGGGGGGGCGGTTGAGCAGTTCTTC.

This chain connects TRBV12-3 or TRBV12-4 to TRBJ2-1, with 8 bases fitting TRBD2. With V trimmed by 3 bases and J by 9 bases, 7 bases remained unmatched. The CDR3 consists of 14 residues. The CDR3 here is CASSFAGRASEQFF. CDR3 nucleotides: TGTGCCAGCAGTTTCGCCGGGAGGGCCAGTGAGCAGTTCTTC.

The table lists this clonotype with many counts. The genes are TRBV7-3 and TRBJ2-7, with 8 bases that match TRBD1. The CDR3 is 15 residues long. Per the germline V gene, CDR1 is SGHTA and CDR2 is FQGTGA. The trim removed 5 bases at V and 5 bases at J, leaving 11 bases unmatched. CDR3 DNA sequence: TGTGCCAGCAGCGTTTCCTGGACAGGGATAAACGAGCAGTACTTC. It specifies CASSVSWTGINEQYF. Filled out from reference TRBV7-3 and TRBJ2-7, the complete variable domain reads GAGVSQTPSNKVTEKGKYVELRCDPISGHTALYWYRQSLGQGPEFLIYFQGTGAADDSGLPNDRFFAVRPEGSVSTLKIQRTERGDSAVYLCASSVSWTGINEQYFGPGTRLTVT.